This TCR beta chain was recovered during a study of blood T cell repertoires in COVID-19. Across about 22 US areas, participants ranged in age from roughly 18 to 95 years. In the original analysis: Reference gene primer amplification gave estimated nucleated cell counts. The method was immunoSEQ multiplex PCR; TCRdb's version includes in-frame clones alone and lacks a portion of them. That table furnishes V, J and clone size, whereas the DNA furnished D and trimming. This sample carries approximately 360,000 clones, roughly 90% of them seen once, and the ten largest clones take approximately 0.96%. Germline V gene sequence: CDR1 SNHLY, CDR2 FYNNEI. Trimming left V 1 base short and J 2 bases short, with 12 bases between. The CDR3 length is 15 residues.

J is TRBJ2-7 and V is TRBV2, with D perhaps TRBD1 (6 bases). The sequencing input was PBMCs or T cells enriched from blood (not recorded which). This TCR was recovered from a woman aged 25-40 years with acute COVID-19. CDR3 DNA: TGTGCCAGCAGTGAAGGGACAGTAGTAGCCTACGAGCAGTACTTC. Protein product: CASSEGTVVAYEQYF.